This T cell receptor (beta chain) originates from a study of cytomegalovirus exposure and HLA in healthy donors. Study-wide background: The 120 or so validation repertoires were produced on the same platform as the 650 or so repertoires of the first cohort. This was reported in a later analysis.

In its sample, this clone was seen a few times. The donors were in the approximately 120-subject validation cohort; that cohort was separate from the approximately 730-subject first cohort. Per the germline V gene, CDR1 is SGDLS and CDR2 is YYNGEE. V gave up 0 bases and J gave up 7 bases; unmatched junction bases: 0. The CDR3 is 12 amino acids. Generated by immunoSEQ multiplex PCR, the TCRdb table keeps only in-frame clones and is missing some. The sample includes 130,000 to 150,000 clones, 80% to 90% of them seen just once. The TCR was taken from a woman aged 18 to 35 in good health and CMV-seropositive. V gene TRBV9 combines with J gene TRBJ1-1, with 7 bases matching TRBD1. Sequenced: PBMCs. DNA of the CDR3: TGTGCCAGCAGCGTAGGGACAGGTGAAGCTTTCTTT. Translation: CASSVGTGEAFF.